This TCR beta chain was captured in a study of blood T cell repertoires in COVID-19. V gave up 2 bases and J gave up 6 bases, with 7 bases separating them. CDR1 and CDR2 (germline): MNHEY, SMNVEV (reference sequence). This CDR3 comprises 13 residues. This clone was found a few times. Repertoires were generated with immunoSEQ multiplex PCR, while TCRdb's copy carries only in-frame clones and drops some. The sample consists of approximately 250,000 clones, approximately 88% of them appearing once. This chain links TRBV27 with TRBJ2-2, with a tentative D call TRBD1 (6 bases). The sequencing sample was made of PBMCs or T cells enriched from blood (not recorded which). This receptor was identified in a woman aged 40 to 50 with acute COVID-19. The CDR3 sequence: CASSLDRSGELFF. The CDR3 DNA sequence: TGTGCCAGCAGTTTAGACAGGTCCGGGGAGCTGTTTTTT.